Each of the 26 T cell receptor beta chains below was sequenced from the same sample in a study of T cells in Graves' hyperthyroidism and ophthalmopathy. TCR beta CDR3 sequences were amplified from RNA transcripts. First-round RT-PCR targeting the TCR CDR3 was performed with the HTBI primer set. From the multiplex PCR reads, TCRdb called clonotypes with MiXCR, one entry per CDR3 protein. The sample contains some 570,000 distinct CDR3 sequences, approximately 15% of which appear only once. The sequencing input was blood. The receptor set was obtained from a woman between 18 and 29 years old with Graves' ophthalmopathy.

This clonotype was seen a few times. This could be a read error, since a much larger clone is one nucleotide away. The V gene is TRBV28, the J gene TRBJ1-4; D possibly corresponds to TRBD1 (6 bases). With 4 bases removed from V and 4 bases from J, the gap between germline ends came to 19 bases. Per germline, CDR1 MDHEN and CDR2 SYDVKM. The CDR3 runs to 17 residues. The CDR3 DNA sequence: TGTGCCAGCAGTTCCCAACAGGTGACAGGCTATAATGAAAAACTGTTTTTT. Amino acids: CASSSQQVTGYNEKLFF.

This clonotype turned up a few times. The rearrangement uses TRBV18 and TRBJ1-2; D ambiguous. CDR3 size: 14 residues. Germline assignment: CDR1 KGHSH and CDR2 LQKENI. V was shortened by 0 bases and J by 7 bases, with 12 bases between the two germline ends. The CDR3 bases are TGTGCCAGCTCACCACCGGCCAGACGGGGTGGCTACACCTTC. Its protein is CASSPPARRGGYTF.

This clonotype appeared many times. This chain connects TRBV2 to TRBJ2-3, with TRBD1 identical over 7 bases. This CDR3 is built from 14 residues. Germline CDR1 is SNHLY and CDR2 is FYNNEI. The V gene end was trimmed by 6 bases and the J gene end by 0 bases; junction bases not matched to a gene: 3. The CDR3 DNA reads as TGTGCCAGCAGGAGGGACAGTAGCACAGATACGCAGTATTTT. Its protein product is CASRRDSSTDTQYF.

In this sample, this clonotype turned up once. The genes are TRBV2 and TRBJ2-7, with TRBD2 as a possible D gene (5 bases). CDR3 size: 13 residues. The V gene lost 5 bases and the J gene lost 9 bases, with 17 bases spanning the gap. CDR1 is SNHLY, CDR2 FYNNEI, per germline. This CDR3 reads CASSNVLAGRQYF. The DNA of the CDR3 is TGTGCCAGCAGTAACGTGCTAGCTGGAAGGCAGTACTTC.

The chain combines TRBV3-1 with TRBJ2-1, with TRBD2 matching over 7 bases. V lost 7 bases and J lost 7; bases outside the gene matches: 16. CDR3 length: 16 amino acids. Germline CDR1 LGHDT, CDR2 YNNKEL (reference sequence). Here the CDR3 reads CASTPSPGPAGNEQFF. DNA for the CDR3: TGTGCCAGCACTCCTTCACCGGGACCAGCGGGAAATGAGCAGTTCTTC.

This clonotype was found many times. This chain uses TRBV20-1 with TRBJ2-7; possibly TRBD1 for D (5 bases). The V and J ends lost 0 bases and 1 base respectively, with 7 bases between them. The CDR3 is 13 amino acids. The germline CDR1 and CDR2 sequences are DFQATT and SNEGSKA (reference sequence). CDR3 sequence reads: CSARDQGSYEQYF. The CDR3 coding sequence is TGCAGTGCTAGAGATCAGGGTTCCTACGAGCAGTACTTC.

The table lists this clonotype with many counts. V is TRBV29-1 and J is TRBJ2-3; a weak D match, TRBD2 (5 bases). The CDR3 extends over 14 amino acids. The germline V gene encodes CDR1 SQVTM and CDR2 ANQGSEA. V was pared by 1 base and J by 4 bases, with 12 bases between. CDR3 region: CSVEADSGPDTQYF. The CDR3 DNA is TGCAGCGTTGAAGCGGACTCCGGACCAGATACGCAGTATTTT.

The genes are TRBV6-1 and TRBJ2-7; 10 bases map to TRBD1. Losses at the gene ends were 5 bases for V and 6 bases for J; bases not matched to a gene: 4. CDR1 is MNHNS and CDR2 is SASEGT in the germline V gene. This CDR3 is 13 amino acids long. CDR3: CASSRRDRGEQYF. The DNA of the CDR3 is TGTGCCAGCAGTCGCCGGGACAGGGGCGAGCAGTACTTC.

Many counts were recorded for this clonotype. The rearrangement joins TRBV30 to TRBJ2-3, with D uncertain. From germline, CDR1 is GTSNPN and CDR2 SVGIG (reference sequence). V was trimmed by 4 bases and J by 1 base, leaving 6 bases between them. The CDR3 extends over 12 amino acids. The CDR3 sequence is CAWNKGTDTQYF. The CDR3 DNA is TGTGCCTGGAATAAGGGCACAGATACGCAGTATTTT. Combining the CDR3 with reference TRBV30 and TRBJ2-3 gives the whole variable domain SQTIHQWPATLVQPVGSPLSLECTVEGTSNPNLYWYRQAAGRGLQLLFYSVGIGQISSEVPQNLSASRPQDRQFILSSKKLLLSDSGFYLCAWNKGTDTQYFGPGTRLTVL.

This clonotype was counted only a few times. The J gene is TRBJ2-1, the V gene TRBV29-1, with 7 bases that match TRBD2. The ends lost 7 bases at V and 10 bases at J; junction bases unmatched: 10. The V gene's germline CDR1 is SQVTM and CDR2 ANQGSEA. The CDR3 covers 12 residues. The CDR3 bases are TGCAGCGCTTCTGGGGGGGACCGGGAGCAGTTCTTC. Its protein product is CSASGGDREQFF.

This chain uses TRBV13 with TRBJ2-5; D perhaps matches TRBD1 (5 bases). Germline V CDR1 and CDR2: PRHDT, FYEKMQ (reference sequence). V lost 4 bases and J 5 bases, leaving 20 bases between the germline ends. This CDR3 comprises 16 residues. In DNA, the CDR3 is TGTGCCAGCAGCTGGTCTTCGCACCAGAAGGGGGAGACCCAGTACTTC. It yields the protein CASSWSSHQKGETQYF.

This clonotype has only a few counts. V is TRBV6-1 and J is TRBJ2-7; 7 bases fit TRBD1. The germline gives CDR1 MNHNS, CDR2 SASEGT. This CDR3 is built from 13 residues. After removal of 7 bases from V and 2 bases from J, the junction contained 5 bases not matched to a gene. CDR3 in DNA: TGTGCCAGCATCGGACAGGTTCCCTACGAGCAGTACTTC. Amino acid sequence: CASIGQVPYEQYF.

This clonotype has a handful of counts. The V call is TRBV7-9, the J call TRBJ1-6; 8 nucleotides match TRBD1. V lost 5 bases and J lost 7; bases outside the gene matches: 10. CDR3 length: 16 residues. Looked up from germline, CDR1 is SEHNR and CDR2 is FQNEAQ (reference sequence). The CDR3 loop is CASSRGQGTGNSPLHF. In DNA, the CDR3 is TGTGCCAGCAGCCGTGGACAGGGTACCGGCAATTCACCCCTCCACTTT.

Many counts were recorded for this clonotype. The chain uses TRBV12-3 or TRBV12-4 and TRBJ2-3; 8 bases are a match to TRBD1. V dropped 6 bases and J dropped 4; count of bases not matched to a gene: 9. The CDR3 sequence is 15 residues long. The CDR3 coding sequence is TGTGCCAGCAGGCGGGACAGGAGGACCGCAGATACGCAGTATTTT. It is translated as CASRRDRRTADTQYF.

This clonotype was recorded at least ten times. The chain recombines TRBV2 with TRBJ1-2, with 12 nucleotides matching TRBD1. Germline V gene sequence: CDR1 SNHLY, CDR2 FYNNEI. V shed 10 bases, J shed 8 bases, and the junction held 11 bases outside the gene matches. This CDR3 spans 14 amino acids. The CDR3 protein is CATEGGQGAFGYTF. In DNA form, the CDR3 reads TGTGCCACCGAAGGGGGACAGGGGGCATTCGGCTACACCTTC.

This clonotype was detected many times. This sequence joins TRBV11-2 and TRBJ2-1, with 10 bases that match TRBD2. The CDR3 runs 15 residues. Germline V gene data show CDR1 as SGHAT and CDR2 as FQNNGV. The V segment lost 4 bases and the J segment 3 bases; nucleotides outside the gene matches: 3. CDR3 residues: CASSSGTSVYNEQFF. DNA of the CDR3: TGTGCCAGCAGCTCCGGGACTAGCGTCTACAATGAGCAGTTCTTC.

CDR3: CASSYSIWGTRTEAFF. The DNA of the CDR3 is TGTGCCAGCAGTTACTCGATCTGGGGAACAAGAACTGAAGCTTTCTTT. J is TRBJ1-1 and V is TRBV6-5; no clear D. With 0 bases removed from V and 5 bases from J, the gap between germline ends came to 16 bases. The germline CDR1 and CDR2 sequences are MNHEY and SVGAGI. CDR3 length: 16 residues.

The V gene is TRBV25-1, the J gene TRBJ2-3; TRBD1 or TRBD2 may be the D gene (5 bases each). The V end lost 0 bases, the J end lost 4 bases, and 8 bases lay between the germline ends. This CDR3 is built from 14 residues. Germline V gene lookup returns CDR1 MGHDK and CDR2 SYGVNS. The CDR3 coding sequence is TGTGCCAGCAGTGAATATAGGGGACCAGATACGCAGTATTTT. It codes for CASSEYRGPDTQYF. The whole variable domain, remainder taken from reference TRBV25-1 and TRBJ2-3, is EADIYQTPRYLVIGTGKKITLECSQTMGHDKMYWYQQDPGMELHLIHYSYGVNSTEKGDLSSESTVSRIRTEHFPLTLESARPSHTSQYLCASSEYRGPDTQYFGPGTRLTVL.

This clonotype was observed a few times. The chain has TRBV6-5 and TRBJ1-3; 7 positions agree with TRBD1. This CDR3 region has 17 residues. Germline CDR1 reads MNHEY; CDR2 reads SVGAGI. J gave up 4 bases and V 0 bases, and 9 bases lay outside the gene matches. The DNA of the CDR3 is TGTGCCAGCAGTTACTCGAGCTTGACAGGGTCGGGAAACACCATATATTTT. The encoded protein is CASSYSSLTGSGNTIYF.

This clonotype was counted many times. The chain employs TRBV28 and TRBJ1-5, with a possible D match to TRBD1 (5 bases). This CDR3 is built from 15 residues. Germline V gene sequence: CDR1 MDHEN, CDR2 SYDVKM. Trimming shortened V by 1 base and J by 1 base, and 8 bases separated the two germline ends. CDR3 residues: CASSLLGRSNQPQHF. The DNA for the CDR3 is TGTGCCAGCAGTTTATTGGGACGGAGCAATCAGCCCCAGCATTTT.

The gene calls are TRBV19 and TRBJ2-5; D could derive from TRBD1 or TRBD2 (6 bases each). Germline-derived CDR1 and CDR2 are LNHDA and SQIVND (reference sequence). V was shortened by 5 bases and J by 7 bases, with 17 bases between the two germline ends. This CDR3 comprises 14 residues. The DNA of the CDR3 is TGTGCCAGTAGTGGGGGGCTAGCGTCGGGGACCCAGTACTTC. Amino acid sequence: CASSGGLASGTQYF.

This clonotype has ten or more counts. The V gene is TRBV20-1, the J gene TRBJ2-7, with D unclear. Trimming shortened V by 3 bases and J by 2 bases, and 11 bases separated the two germline ends. CDR1 is DFQATT, CDR2 SNEGSKA, per germline (reference sequence). CDR3 length: 13 residues. The CDR3 sequence is CSASNREAYEQYF. The CDR3 nucleotides are TGCAGTGCTAGCAACAGAGAAGCCTACGAGCAGTACTTC.

This clonotype was counted at least ten times. The chain recombines TRBV6-2 or TRBV6-3 with TRBJ2-1, with TRBD2 matching 7 bases. Germline V gene data show CDR1 as MNHEY and CDR2 as SVGEGT. V shed 7 bases and J 9 bases; nucleotides not matched to a gene: 15. CDR3 length equals 15 residues. Here the CDR3 reads CASTPGWEGPSEQFF. CDR3 sequence (DNA): TGTGCCAGCACCCCGGGGTGGGAGGGCCCGAGTGAGCAGTTCTTC.

This clonotype was recorded at least ten times. The V call is TRBV27, the J call TRBJ1-2; 11 bases match TRBD1. Germline loops: CDR1 MNHEY, CDR2 SMNVEV (reference sequence). The CDR3 is 15 residues long. V dropped 3 bases and J dropped 4; count of bases not matched to a gene: 4. The CDR3 loop is CASSFGQGAPYGYTF. Here the CDR3 DNA reads TGTGCCAGCAGTTTCGGACAGGGGGCACCCTATGGCTACACCTTC.

The sample holds many counts of this clonotype. CDR3 loop: CASSDGIRALYGYTF. The CDR3 DNA reads TGTGCCAGCAGTGATGGAATCAGGGCCCTCTATGGCTACACCTTC. The rearrangement joins TRBV2 to TRBJ1-2; maybe TRBD1 (5 bases). Trimming took off 3 bases at V and 4 bases at J, with 15 bases between the two ends. Germline CDR1 and CDR2: SNHLY and FYNNEI. The CDR3 has 15 residues.

Notes on this clonotype: This may arise from a read error, as a much more abundant clone is one base away. The chain links TRBV7-2 to TRBJ1-3; D perhaps matches TRBD1 (5 bases). Germline V gene data show CDR1 as SGHTA and CDR2 as FQGNSA. This CDR3 region has 15 residues. The CDR3 here is CAGSLEIGERNTIYF. The CDR3 DNA is TGTGCCGGCAGCTTGGAGATAGGGGAGAGAAACACCATATATTTT.